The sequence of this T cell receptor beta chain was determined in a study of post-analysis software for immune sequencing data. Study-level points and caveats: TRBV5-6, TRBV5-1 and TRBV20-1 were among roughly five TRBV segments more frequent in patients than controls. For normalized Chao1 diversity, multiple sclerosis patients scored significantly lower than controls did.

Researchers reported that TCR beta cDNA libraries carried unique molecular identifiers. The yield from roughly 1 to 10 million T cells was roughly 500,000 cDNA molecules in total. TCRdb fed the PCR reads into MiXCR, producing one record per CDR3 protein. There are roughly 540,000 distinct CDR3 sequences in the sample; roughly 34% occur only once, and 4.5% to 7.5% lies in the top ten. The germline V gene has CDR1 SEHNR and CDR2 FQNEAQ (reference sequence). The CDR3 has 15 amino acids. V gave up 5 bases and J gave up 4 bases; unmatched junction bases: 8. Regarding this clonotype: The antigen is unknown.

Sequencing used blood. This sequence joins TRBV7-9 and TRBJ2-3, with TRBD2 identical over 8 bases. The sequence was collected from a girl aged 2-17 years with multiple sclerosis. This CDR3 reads CASSTGTSQSDTQYF. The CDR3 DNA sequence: TGTGCCAGCAGCACCGGGACTAGTCAATCAGATACGCAGTATTTT.